This T cell receptor beta chain was identified during a study of cytomegalovirus exposure and HLA in healthy donors. The ends were cut back, 0 bases at V and 3 bases at J, with 12 bases in the middle. CDR1 SGHRS and CDR2 YFSETQ come from the germline V gene. This CDR3 has 16 amino acids. TCRdb keeps only in-frame clones here, not all; method: immunoSEQ multiplex PCR. This table holds about 360,000 clones, roughly 85% found once. This chain joins TRBV5-1 and TRBJ2-2, with D tentatively TRBD1 (6 bases). This clonotype was sampled from a woman aged 18-30 years in good health and CMV-seronegative. Sequencing used PBMCs. CDR3 nucleotide sequence: TGCGCCAGCAGCTTGGAGCCGAACAGGGACACCGGGGAGCTGTTTTTT. Translated: CASSLEPNRDTGELFF.